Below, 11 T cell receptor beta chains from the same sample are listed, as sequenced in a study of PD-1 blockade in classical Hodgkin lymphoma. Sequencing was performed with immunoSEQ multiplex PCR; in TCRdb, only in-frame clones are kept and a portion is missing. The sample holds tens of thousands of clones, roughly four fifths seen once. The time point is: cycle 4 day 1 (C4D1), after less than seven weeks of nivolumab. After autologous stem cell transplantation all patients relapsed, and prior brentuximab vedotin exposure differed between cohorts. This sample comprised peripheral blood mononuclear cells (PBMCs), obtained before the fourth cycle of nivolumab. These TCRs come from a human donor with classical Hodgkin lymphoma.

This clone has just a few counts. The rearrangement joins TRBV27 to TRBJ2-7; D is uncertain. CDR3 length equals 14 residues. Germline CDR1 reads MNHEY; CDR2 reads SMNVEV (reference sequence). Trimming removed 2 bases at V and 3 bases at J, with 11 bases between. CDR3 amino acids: CASSLKGRDYEQYF. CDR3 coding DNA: TGTGCCAGCAGTTTAAAGGGAAGGGACTACGAGCAGTACTTC.

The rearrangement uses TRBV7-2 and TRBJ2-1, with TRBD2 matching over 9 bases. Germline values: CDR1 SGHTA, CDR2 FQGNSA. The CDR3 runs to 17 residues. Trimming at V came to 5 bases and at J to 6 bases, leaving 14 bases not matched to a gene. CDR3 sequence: CASSRPPQRGVSNEQFF. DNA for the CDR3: TGTGCCAGCAGCCGACCCCCCCAGCGGGGGGTCTCCAATGAGCAGTTCTTC.

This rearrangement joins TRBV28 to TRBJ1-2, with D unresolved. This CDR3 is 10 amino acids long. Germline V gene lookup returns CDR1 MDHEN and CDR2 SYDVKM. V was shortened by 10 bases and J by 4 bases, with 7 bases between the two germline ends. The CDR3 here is CATQSYGYTF. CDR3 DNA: TGTGCCACTCAGAGCTATGGCTACACCTTC.

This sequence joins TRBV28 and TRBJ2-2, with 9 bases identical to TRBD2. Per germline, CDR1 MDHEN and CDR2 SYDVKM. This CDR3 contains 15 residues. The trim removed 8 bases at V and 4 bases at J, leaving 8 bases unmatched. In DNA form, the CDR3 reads TGTGCCAGCTCTAGCGGGACGGGTCGCACCGGGGAGCTGTTTTTT. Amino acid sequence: CASSSGTGRTGELFF.

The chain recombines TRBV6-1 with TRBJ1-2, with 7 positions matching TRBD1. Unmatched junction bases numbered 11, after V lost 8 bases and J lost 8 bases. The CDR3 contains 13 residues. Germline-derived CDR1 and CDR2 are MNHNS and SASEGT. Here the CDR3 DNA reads TGTGCCAGCGCAAGGACAGGCCCACGGGGCTACACCTTC. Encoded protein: CASARTGPRGYTF.

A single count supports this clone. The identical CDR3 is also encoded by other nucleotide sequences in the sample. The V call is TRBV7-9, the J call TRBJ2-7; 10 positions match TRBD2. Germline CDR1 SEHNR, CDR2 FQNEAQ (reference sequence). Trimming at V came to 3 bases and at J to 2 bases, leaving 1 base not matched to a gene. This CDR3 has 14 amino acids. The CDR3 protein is CASSFGTSAYEQYF. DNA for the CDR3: TGTGCCAGCAGCTTTGGGACTAGCGCCTACGAGCAGTACTTC.

CDR3 loop: CAISGGDRGTTYNEQFF. In DNA, the CDR3 is TGTGCCATCAGTGGAGGGGACAGGGGAACCACCTACAATGAGCAGTTCTTC. The V and J genes are TRBV10-3 and TRBJ2-1; 10 bases are a match to TRBD1. CDR3 length equals 17 residues. Germline CDR1 is ENHRY and CDR2 is SYGVKD. The junction had 8 bases not matched to a gene; V was cut back by 4 bases and J by 2 bases.

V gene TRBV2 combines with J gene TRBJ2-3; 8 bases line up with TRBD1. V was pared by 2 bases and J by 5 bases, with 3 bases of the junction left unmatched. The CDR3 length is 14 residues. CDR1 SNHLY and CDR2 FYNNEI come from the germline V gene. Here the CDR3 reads CASSEQGAGDTQYF. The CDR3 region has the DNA TGTGCCAGCAGTGAACAGGGGGCAGGAGATACGCAGTATTTT.

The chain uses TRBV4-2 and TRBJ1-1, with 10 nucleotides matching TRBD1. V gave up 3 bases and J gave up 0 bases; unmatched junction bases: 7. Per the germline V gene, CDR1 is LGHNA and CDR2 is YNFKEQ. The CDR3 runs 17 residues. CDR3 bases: TGTGCCAGCAGCCACCCCCGGACAGGGGGAATGAACACTGAAGCTTTCTTT. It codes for CASSHPRTGGMNTEAFF.

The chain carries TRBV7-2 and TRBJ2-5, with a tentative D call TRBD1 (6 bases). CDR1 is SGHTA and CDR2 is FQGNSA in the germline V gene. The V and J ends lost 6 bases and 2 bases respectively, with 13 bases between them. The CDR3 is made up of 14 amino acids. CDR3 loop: CASRKPGQQETQYF. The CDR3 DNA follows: TGTGCCAGCAGGAAACCGGGACAACAAGAGACCCAGTACTTC.

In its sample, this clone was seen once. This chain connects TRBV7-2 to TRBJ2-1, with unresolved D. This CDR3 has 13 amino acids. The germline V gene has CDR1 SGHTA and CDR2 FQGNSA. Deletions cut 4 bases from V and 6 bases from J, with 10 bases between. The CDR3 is CASSSTPGNEQFF. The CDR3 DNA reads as TGTGCCAGCAGCTCCACTCCGGGCAATGAGCAGTTCTTC.